Listed below are T cell receptor beta chains from one sample, sequenced in a study of shared clonotypes between healthy human individuals. Measured with immunoSEQ multiplex PCR; TCRdb has only the in-frame clones, and not every one. The profile shows approximately 340,000 clones, around 67% of them singletons. The source material was memory CD4+ T cells sorted from blood. The receptor source for this set is a man aged 25 to 40 in good health. Each CDR3 is given with its conserved first and last residue. The D gene is left open where the match is weak. Clone size is given for some rows only: seen once, a few or many times, or a class if the clone is expanded.

D gene	J gene	clone size	V gene	CDR3 protein	CDR3 DNA
NA	TRBJ1-1	NA	TRBV7-9	CASSLNSHTEAFF	TGTGCCAGCAGCTTGAACTCCCACACTGAAGCTTTCTTT
NA	TRBJ2-5	once	TRBV27	CASSFNLGETQYF	TGTGCCAGCAGTTTCAACCTAGGCGAGACCCAGTACTTC
TRBD1	TRBJ2-1	NA	TRBV2	CASSHAAGTGGNEQFF	TGTGCCAGCAGCCATGCGGCCGGGACAGGGGGCAATGAGCAGTTCTTC
TRBD1	TRBJ2-7	NA	TRBV6-5	CASSYDGTGTYEQYF	TGTGCCAGCAGTTACGACGGGACAGGAACCTACGAGCAGTACTTC
NA	TRBJ2-5	once	TRBV21-1	CASRPRARETQYF	TGTGCCAGCAGACCTCGAGCCCGGGAGACCCAGTACTTC
NA	TRBJ1-2	NA	TRBV5-1	CASSLERMNYGYTF	TGCGCCAGCAGCTTGGAACGGATGAACTATGGCTACACCTTC
NA	TRBJ2-3	NA	TRBV28	CASTPRVRVSLFTDTQYF	TGTGCCAGCACCCCGCGGGTCCGGGTTTCTTTGTTCACAGATACGCAGTATTTT
NA	TRBJ2-5	NA	TRBV7-2	CASSLNQAQYF	TGTGCCAGCAGCTTGAACCAGGCCCAGTACTTC
NA	TRBJ2-7	NA	TRBV6-1	CASSETFLDYEQYF	TGTGCCAGCAGTGAAACCTTTCTAGACTACGAGCAGTACTTC
NA	TRBJ1-1	NA	TRBV11-1	CASSFWEGTNTEAFF	TGTGCCAGCAGCTTCTGGGAGGGGACGAACACTGAAGCTTTCTTT
NA	TRBJ2-1	many	TRBV5-1	CASSLGGWSNEQFF	TGCGCCAGCAGCTTGGGGGGGTGGAGCAATGAGCAGTTCTTC
NA	TRBJ1-2	NA	TRBV19	CASSHRVEGYTF	TGTGCCAGTAGTCACAGGGTCGAGGGCTACACCTTC
NA	TRBJ2-3	NA	TRBV6-5	CASSPWAGKTDTQYF	TGTGCCAGCAGTCCATGGGCGGGAAAGACAGATACGCAGTATTTT
NA	TRBJ2-1	NA	TRBV6-6	CASSFTGEQFF	TGTGCCAGCAGTTTTACCGGGGAGCAGTTCTTC
NA	TRBJ1-4	once	TRBV29-1	CSAVRGSGEKLFF	TGCAGCGCAGTCAGGGGTTCGGGTGAAAAACTGTTTTTT
NA	TRBJ2-5	NA	TRBV2	CASSDQLPGAQYF	TGTGCCAGCAGTGACCAACTCCCAGGGGCCCAGTACTTC
NA	TRBJ2-5	few	TRBV2	CASSGGGAQYF	TGTGCCAGCAGTGGGGGAGGTGCCCAGTACTTC
TRBD1	TRBJ2-5	NA	TRBV5-6	CASSFVRRDRGETQYF	TGTGCCAGCAGCTTCGTACGTCGGGACAGGGGGGAGACCCAGTACTTC